This TCR beta chain was captured by sequencing in a study of shared clonotypes between healthy human individuals (dated by TCRdb to the early 2020s). Study-level background: Two women and a few men aged 18 to 49 years were included in the cohort. For each donor, three plates each were used for CD4 naive and CD4 memory, two plates were used for CD8 naive, and one plate was used for CD8 memory. To estimate repertoire size and how much clonotypes are shared between individuals, the study performed deep sequencing of blood TCR repertoires from a few healthy adults. Different laboratories and diverse techniques were used to prepare libraries and sequence TCR repertoires, to increase sequencing depth and limit assay-specific biases. Between about 0.85 and 9.5 billion PBMCs per donor were obtained by leukapheresis.

Donors were healthy HIV-negative adults with no recently reported acute infections or vaccinations. Only Caucasian adults living in Nashville, Tennessee, USA were represented among the donors. CD4+ T cells were enriched by magnetic negative selection; naive cells were then positively selected on CD45RA, and the negative fraction formed the memory subset. After blood collection by leukapheresis, PBMCs were isolated using Ficoll-Histopaque density gradient centrifugation and then cryopreserved in the vapor phase of liquid nitrogen. Analytical flow cytometry was used to check the purity and quantity of each magnetically sorted T cell population. Each sorted fraction had its genomic DNA isolated and then quantified by UV absorbance on a Nanodrop 2000c. Here is what the overall study found, with its caveats: Sampling was limited to blood, and TCR repertoires in tissue likely differ from TCR repertoires in blood. Incomplete sequencing was indicated by rarefaction of sorted-subset datasets, despite the large sequencing depth. The genetic and exposure-history diversity represented was limited by the small number of donors. Sharing across several donors was observed for around 5% of naive CD4, over 3% of naive CD8, roughly 2.3% of memory CD4, and 0.4% of memory CD8 clonotypes. Compared with non-shared clonotypes, clonotypes shared by all four sorted-subset donors had higher generation probabilities. Pairwise subsampling led to the expectation that sequencing depth would affect the degree of clonotype sharing among donors. Naive subsets generally had larger estimated clonotype richness than memory subsets.

Using the deep immunoSEQ assay, TCR CDR3 regions were amplified from genomic DNA by multiplex PCR. Extracted genomic DNA from each cell subset was distributed evenly across all wells of several immunoSEQ 96-well plates, and each plate was treated as a replicate. For sorted subsets, each replicate PCR was loaded with 200 ng genomic DNA, equivalent to 25,000 to 30,000 T cell genomes. The purified libraries were quantified using a Qubit 3.0 fluorometer, sized with a Bioanalyzer 2100, and then quantified again using the KAPA Library Quantification kit. Every immunoSEQ 96-well plate was sequenced on a dedicated single-read 150-cycle Illumina NextSeq 550 flow cell. The paper's data handling went like this. Because only junctional sequences without quality scores were contained in the immunoSEQ output, filtering matching that applied to full-length reads could not be performed. To assign V/J genes and CDR3, sequences were annotated against IMGT germline references using PyIR, a Python wrapper for IgBLAST v1.9. Reads were filtered out if the reads had weak V/J assignments (E-value above 1e-6), no CDR3, stop codons, out-of-frame junctions, or ambiguous translated residues. V3J clonotypes were defined as sequences sharing the same inferred V gene, J gene, and CDR3 amino acid sequence. To compute the percentage overlap between repertoires, the number of shared unique clonotypes was divided by the size of the smaller repertoire. Richness of each repertoire was evaluated using RTK rarefaction, the Chao1 estimator, and Recon v2.1 estimates of unobserved clonotypes. Generation probabilities were computed with OLGA for all TCRbeta clonotypes obtained by the gDNA method from four donors. Imported from immuneACCESS, the table was reduced by TCRdb to in-frame sequences with V and J called. These copies leave out some clones; in studies compared against another copy, an unresolved V gene accounts for under half, and the cause of the remainder is not known. The V and J calls and clone size are taken from that table; D and trimming were inferred from the DNA. The sample has a few million clones on record, approximately 95% of them singletons. In total, the top ten clones hold about 0.39% of the sample.

Taken from cysteine to phenylalanine, the CDR3 has 17 residues. Here the CDR3 DNA is all that survives: 51 bases in frame from base 1. The germline V gene yields SGHRS for CDR1 and YFSETQ for CDR2. V is cut back by 4 bases and J by 1 base, with 7 bases in the junction unmatched. This clone appeared a few times. What antigen it recognizes has not been identified. Base qualities are not at hand, and no much larger clone is one base apart. What was sequenced was naive CD4+ T cells from PBMCs. Reading the label with the study, this specimen's cell subset or site is: CD45RA+ positively selected. The rearrangement joined TRBV5-1 to TRBJ2-5; 13 nucleotides in the junction match TRBD2. The source is a man between 18 and 29 years old in good health. Some clones in this sample may be carry-over from other donors' samples. At the DNA level, the sequence is TGCGCCAGCAGCCTGGGACTAGCGGGAATCGCCCAAGAGACCCAGTACTTC. This encodes CASSLGLAGIAQETQYF.